This T cell receptor (beta chain) was sequenced in a study of blood T cell repertoires in COVID-19. Study-wide background: Samples of COVID-19 (acute and convalescent) were obtained from the United States, Italy and Spain. In each case, the material was cDNA or gDNA derived from T cells, B-cell-depleted T cells, or PBMCs.

Per the authors' pipeline: Reference gene primer amplification gave nucleated cell count estimates. Using immunoSEQ multiplex PCR, the repertoire was profiled, and TCRdb retains in-frame clones only, with some absent. The D gene and trimming were derived from the DNA, and the V and J assignments and clone size from that table. The table records some 390,000 clones, more than 75% of them present only once. CDR1 is LGHNA, CDR2 YNFKEQ, per germline. Trimming left V 4 bases short and J 0 bases short, with 15 bases between. There are 16 residues in the CDR3. By share, this clone ranks as medium-sized. Input material: peripheral blood. The sequence came from a human donor in a cohort sampled during active COVID-19. The rearrangement joins TRBV4-2 to TRBJ1-1, with D possibly TRBD1 on 6 matching bases. This CDR3 reads CASSPRPDRMNTEAFF. The CDR3 DNA follows: TGTGCCAGCAGCCCCCGTCCCGACAGGATGAACACTGAAGCTTTCTTT.